A single sample gave rise to the 21 T cell receptor beta chains below, sequenced in a study of blood T cell repertoires in COVID-19. Profiling relied on immunoSEQ multiplex PCR, and the TCRdb table lists in-frame clones only, not all of them. The sample shows some 490,000 clones, 80% to 90% of them seen only once. Sequencing was done on a sample of peripheral blood. The source of these receptors is a human donor in a cohort sampled during active COVID-19.

The chain carries TRBV4-1 and TRBJ1-4; 8 nucleotides match TRBD1. The CDR3 totals 16 residues. Germline CDR1 reads MGHRA; CDR2 reads YSYEKL. Losses at the gene ends were 0 bases for V and 8 bases for J; bases not matched to a gene: 8. For the CDR3, the DNA is TGCGCCAGCAGCCAAGAGCAGGGGGCCCTTGGCGAAAAACTGTTTTTT. Translated, it gives CASSQEQGALGEKLFF.

The chain joins TRBV19 to TRBJ1-5; D unclear. This CDR3 has 16 amino acids. Trimming removed 6 bases from V and 5 bases from J, with 20 bases in between. From germline, CDR1 is LNHDA and CDR2 SQIVND (reference sequence). Here the CDR3 DNA reads TGTGCCAGTAGCCCCGCTATGGGCCGCGGGGATCAGCCCCAGCATTTT. Amino acid sequence: CASSPAMGRGDQPQHF.

As for this clone: A junction end diverges from the germline sequence, so it may reflect a read error. For the CDR3, the DNA is TGTGCTAGCAGCTCTCTAGCGGGAGGGCCGTTTACCTACAATGAGCAGTTCTTC. Its protein is CASSSLAGGPFTYNEQFF. This sequence joins TRBV7-7 and TRBJ2-1, with TRBD2 matching 12 bases. This CDR3 has 18 residues. Germline V CDR1 and CDR2: SSHAT, FNYEAQ (reference sequence).

The chain recombines TRBV7-3 with TRBJ2-3, with D perhaps matching TRBD2 (6 bases). Germline CDR1 is SGHTA and CDR2 is FQGTGA. The germline V and J ends were trimmed by 5 bases and 2 bases, with 20 bases remaining between them. The CDR3 is 17 amino acids. The CDR3: CASSRLGGNINTDTQYF. The CDR3 bases are TGTGCCAGCAGCCGGCTCGGCGGGAACATCAACACAGATACGCAGTATTTT.

The chain uses TRBV6-5 and TRBJ1-5, with D possibly TRBD1 on 5 matching bases. This CDR3 has 15 residues. CDR1 is MNHEY and CDR2 is SVGAGI in the germline V gene. V shed 4 bases and J shed 7 bases, with 17 bases lying between them. For the CDR3, the DNA is TGTGCCAGCAGTTGGACTGGGAGCGGGGGGCAGCCCCAGCATTTT. This gives the protein CASSWTGSGGQPQHF.

This clone has just one count. The chain employs TRBV24-1 and TRBJ2-3; 7 positions match TRBD1. Trimming removed 4 bases from V and 2 bases from J; junction bases left unmatched: 11. Germline assignment: CDR1 KGHDR and CDR2 SFDVKD. The CDR3 is made up of 17 amino acids. The CDR3 sequence is CATSESGQDPFTDTQYF. Here the CDR3 DNA reads TGTGCCACCAGTGAGAGCGGACAGGACCCTTTCACAGATACGCAGTATTTT.

The CDR3 sequence: CASSLDRGIPDTQYF. The CDR3 nucleotides read TGTGCCAGCAGCTTGGACAGGGGAATCCCAGATACGCAGTATTTT. The chain uses TRBV5-4 and TRBJ2-3; TRBD1 aligns across 7 bases. Trimming removed 0 bases from V and 4 bases from J; junction bases left unmatched: 5. This CDR3 comprises 15 residues. Germline V CDR1 and CDR2: SGHNT, YYREEE (reference sequence).

The V call is TRBV9, the J call TRBJ2-7, with 14 positions matching TRBD2. The ends lost 3 bases at V and 4 bases at J; junction bases unmatched: 6. Germline V gives CDR1 SGDLS, CDR2 YYNGEE. This CDR3 has 16 residues. CDR3 region: CASSDGTSGRIYEQYF. CDR3 in DNA: TGTGCCAGCAGCGACGGGACTAGCGGGAGAATATACGAGCAGTACTTC.

The CDR3 DNA sequence: TGTGCCAGCAGACCACAGGGGGGGAACTATGGCTACACCTTC. Translated, it gives CASRPQGGNYGYTF. The V gene is TRBV2, the J gene TRBJ1-2; 8 bases align to TRBD1. Per germline, CDR1 SNHLY and CDR2 FYNNEI. The CDR3 has 14 residues. Trimming at V came to 6 bases and at J to 2 bases, leaving 5 bases not matched to a gene.

The rearrangement links TRBV6-4 to TRBJ1-5; TRBD1 matches at 7 bases. The V gene's germline CDR1 is MRHNA and CDR2 SNTAGT. V shed 4 bases, J shed 0 bases, and the junction held 3 bases outside the gene matches. The CDR3 contains 15 residues. CDR3 region: CASSGQGYSNQPQHF. For the CDR3, the DNA is TGTGCCAGCAGTGGACAGGGTTATAGCAATCAGCCCCAGCATTTT.

The gene calls are TRBV5-1 and TRBJ2-7; 9 bases are shared with TRBD2. Germline V gene lookup returns CDR1 SGHRS and CDR2 YFSETQ. After removal of 3 bases from V and 2 bases from J, the junction contained 3 bases not matched to a gene. The CDR3 is made up of 14 amino acids. CDR3 protein: CASSSSGETYEQYF. In nucleotides, the CDR3 is TGCGCCAGCAGCTCTAGCGGGGAGACCTACGAGCAGTACTTC.

The chain joins TRBV2 to TRBJ2-5; TRBD2 aligns across 7 bases. J lost 6 bases, V lost 3 bases, and 4 bases had no gene match. Looked up from germline, CDR1 is SNHLY and CDR2 is FYNNEI. The CDR3 spans 13 residues. The CDR3 protein is CASSDGRSKTQYF. CDR3 sequence (DNA): TGTGCCAGCAGTGACGGGAGGTCAAAGACCCAGTACTTC.

The rearrangement joins TRBV27 to TRBJ1-1, with D perhaps TRBD1 (6 bases). V lost 3 bases and J lost 8, with 16 bases in between. CDR1 is MNHEY, CDR2 SMNVEV, per germline (reference sequence). CDR3 length: 14 residues. The CDR3 loop reads CASSFLLGAREAFF. CDR3 in DNA: TGTGCCAGCAGTTTCCTTTTGGGGGCCCGAGAAGCTTTCTTT.

The chain is built from TRBV6-5 and TRBJ1-2; possibly TRBD1 for D (5 bases). This CDR3 region has 15 residues. Germline loops: CDR1 MNHEY, CDR2 SVGAGI. V lost 0 bases, J lost 8 bases, and 16 bases lay in between. DNA for the CDR3: TGTGCCAGCAGTTACTCCGACAGAACCGGAAAGGGCTACACCTTC. Its translation: CASSYSDRTGKGYTF.

The J gene is TRBJ2-7, the V gene TRBV4-1; 8 bases fit TRBD1. Trimming cost V 3 bases and J 7 bases; bases outside gene matches: 11. The CDR3 is made up of 15 amino acids. Germline loops: CDR1 MGHRA, CDR2 YSYEKL. The chain's CDR3 is CASSHPGQGTWEQYF. DNA for the CDR3: TGCGCCAGCAGCCACCCAGGACAGGGAACTTGGGAGCAGTACTTC.

V usage is TRBV5-4 and J usage is TRBJ2-7, with 7 bases that match TRBD2. CDR1 is SGHNT and CDR2 is YYREEE in the germline V gene (reference sequence). This CDR3 region has 14 residues. The ends lost 4 bases at V and 3 bases at J; junction bases unmatched: 7. In nucleotides, the CDR3 is TGTGCCAGCAGCCAACAGCGGGGACTCTACGAGCAGTACTTC. It is translated as CASSQQRGLYEQYF.

V is TRBV27 and J is TRBJ1-4; D is uncertain. Germline assignment: CDR1 MNHEY and CDR2 SMNVEV (reference sequence). This CDR3 is built from 14 residues. The V gene lost 2 bases and the J gene lost 8 bases, with 12 bases spanning the gap. This CDR3 is CASSLGIWAEKLFF. The CDR3 nucleotides are TGTGCCAGCAGTTTAGGAATCTGGGCCGAAAAACTGTTTTTT.

V and J are TRBV5-6 and TRBJ2-5; TRBD2 agrees at 8 bases. The CDR3 is 15 amino acids. Germline trimming cut 4 bases from V and 4 bases from J; bases unmatched to any gene: 9. Germline lookup yields CDR1 SGHDT and CDR2 YYEEEE. The DNA of the CDR3 is TGTGCCAGCAGCCCCGTGGGCAGCGGGAGAGAGACCCAGTACTTC. Translating it yields CASSPVGSGRETQYF.

V and J are TRBV5-1 and TRBJ2-7; the match to TRBD2 covers 8 bases. The V gene's germline CDR1 is SGHRS and CDR2 YFSETQ. This CDR3 has 17 amino acids. V shed 7 bases, J shed 0 bases, and the junction held 15 bases outside the gene matches. CDR3 residues: CASARSGGPSFSYEQYF. The CDR3, as DNA: TGCGCCAGCGCACGGTCGGGAGGGCCCAGCTTCTCCTACGAGCAGTACTTC.

This sequence joins TRBV5-4 and TRBJ2-2, with TRBD2 as a possible D gene (6 bases). The CDR3 length is 17 residues. From germline, CDR1 is SGHNT and CDR2 YYREEE (reference sequence). Deletions cut 0 bases from V and 6 bases from J, with 18 bases between. This CDR3 reads CASSLGRDASHAGELFF. The DNA of the CDR3 is TGTGCCAGCAGCTTGGGGAGGGATGCTAGCCACGCCGGGGAGCTGTTTTTT. Using reference TRBV5-4 and TRBJ2-2 for the parts outside the CDR3, the full variable domain is ETGVTQSPTHLIKTRGQQVTLRCSSQSGHNTVSWYQQALGQGPQFIFQYYREEENGRGNFPPRFSGLQFPNYSSELNVNALELDDSALYLCASSLGRDASHAGELFFGEGSRLTVL.

V gene TRBV10-3 combines with J gene TRBJ1-3, with D hard to call. Per germline, CDR1 ENHRY and CDR2 SYGVKD. V was trimmed by 3 bases and J by 0 bases, leaving 9 bases between them. The CDR3 loop spans 15 amino acids. CDR3 protein: CAISEGGRSGNTIYF. Written as DNA, the CDR3 is TGTGCCATCAGTGAAGGCGGCCGCTCTGGAAACACCATATATTTT.